This TCR beta chain was recovered during a study of T cell clones after liver transplantation (dated by TCRdb to between 2018 and 2020). For context, the study as a whole: Samples were obtained from ITN030ST, a randomized trial in which withdrawal of immunosuppression was attempted within 2 years of liver transplantation. Donor-reactive T cell clones were identified by TCRbeta sequencing after a pre-transplant mixed lymphocyte reaction and then tracked in post-transplant blood. As an antigen-independent comparator for the donor-reactive sequences, third party-reactive TCRbeta sequences from pre-transplant MLRs were identified as well. Three of the eight recipients were HCV-positive; the others were transplanted for non-autoimmune, non-viral indications. The subjects received no induction therapy and were kept on standard immunosuppression until randomization at 12-24 months post-transplant. Tolerance was defined as complete immunosuppression withdrawal for at least one year with no rise in liver enzymes beyond twice the upper limit of normal. Blood samples were collected pre-transplant, pre-randomization before withdrawal, and post-randomization after either complete withdrawal or failed withdrawal. The study cohort included 8 liver transplant recipients, of whom 3 were classified as tolerant and 5 as non-tolerant.

The research as a whole found: The decline in donor-reactive sequences exceeded the decline in third party-reactive sequences, suggesting partial antigen-specific deletion that was unrelated to withdrawal success. After accounting for repertoire turnover, donor-reactive detection was significantly reduced in 7 of 8 subjects for CD4 and 8 of 8 for CD8. Conclusions were preliminary, limited by small, heterogeneous patient numbers and non-standardized post-transplant time points. In two subjects, low numbers of available donor cells limited the measurable donor-reactive repertoire. A significant post-transplant decrease in circulating donor-reactive CD4 TCRbeta sequences was observed in 5 of 8 subjects, irrespective of tolerance or HCV status. Since no allograft tissue specimens were available, donor-reactive T cells may have migrated into the graft instead of being deleted.

Frozen genomic DNA underwent high-throughput TCRbeta CDR3 sequencing by immunoSEQ, including PCR amplification, mapping, bias correction and internal controls. Concerning the study's data processing: Only productive rearrangements were retained, and each unique TCRbeta sequence was defined by its CDR3 nucleotide sequence together with its V and J gene. A sequence counted as donor-reactive only if the sequence showed at least 5-fold expansion in CFSE-low cells compared with unstimulated pre-transplant cells and had a frequency of at least 0.01%. Per-subject minimum frequency thresholds, based on the lowest-template unstimulated sample, ensured at least 90% detection power. Jensen-Shannon divergence between the top 1000 TCRbeta sequences post- versus pre-transplant served as the measure of repertoire turnover. Changes in detection of donor-reactive sequences were tested with two-sided Fisher's exact tests. TCRdb took over this immuneACCESS table, retaining in-frame rearrangements with V and J assigned. Such tables are incomplete; in checked studies, under half of the missing clones stem from an unresolved V gene, and the remainder is unexplained. The DNA gave D and trimming, while V, J and clone size come from that table. This sample is represented by about 74,000 clones; 80% of them were singletons. Of the sample, 0.55% to 0.75% falls within the top ten clones.

The time point label, read with the paper, signifies: pre-transplant. Unstimulated PBMCs, after thawing, were stained for CD3, CD4 and CD8 and then FACS-sorted into CD3+CD4+ and CD3+CD8+ populations. All 8 studied subjects were randomized to immunosuppression withdrawal. Genomic DNA was isolated with the Qiagen DNeasy Blood and Tissue Kit. Comments on this clone: Its antigen is still unknown. The sample holds no much larger clone one base away, and base qualities are not on file.

A distance of 6 bases separates the germline ends of V and J, which lose 8 bases and 4 bases respectively. For CDR1 and CDR2, the germline V gene lists MNHEY and SVGAGI. CDR3 length: 11 amino acids, cysteine to phenylalanine. Only CDR3 DNA remains: 33 bases, in frame from the first base. The sequence joins TRBV6-5 to TRBJ1-3; too little of a D gene remains to name it. The receptor was isolated from a human donor who received a liver transplant. The source material was CD4+ T cells from blood, sampled before liver transplant. The CDR3 amino acid sequence is: CASAKGNTIYF. In nucleotide form, the sequence is TGTGCCAGCGCTAAAGGAAACACCATATATTTT.